This T cell receptor beta chain was recovered during a study of OX40 agonist ivuxolimab in advanced cancers. The overall study: An agonistic anti-OX40 (CD134) antibody, ivuxolimab, was used to treat the patients.

Study observations and caveats: Researchers did not establish what antigens the expanded peripheral T cells target.

This clone was seen a single time. Its target is unknown. The protocol was immunoSEQ multiplex PCR, while the TCRdb copy is restricted to in-frame clones and leaves out a portion. Of about 69,000 clones detected, 91% appear once; the ten largest clones hold approximately 14%. V was clipped by 5 bases and J by 3 bases, with 14 bases between them. In germline, CDR1 is SGHVS, CDR2 FQNEAQ. CDR3 size: 14 residues. The specimen was CD4+ or CD8+ T cells sorted from blood, collected in a trial of the OX40 agonist ivuxolimab. The gene calls are TRBV7-8 and TRBJ2-7; D possibly uses TRBD1 or TRBD2 (5 bases each). This clonotype originated in an adult with an advanced solid tumor such as melanoma, head and neck, liver or kidney cancer. CDR3 sequence: CASSPGTLIYEQYF. As DNA, the CDR3 is TGTGCCAGCAGCCCCGGGACCCTTATCTACGAGCAGTACTTC.